This T cell receptor (beta chain) stems from a study of blood T cell repertoires in COVID-19. Across the study: There were acute and convalescent COVID-19 samples, and they came from the United States, Italy and Spain. PBMCs, B-cell-depleted T cells, or T cells were the source of the cDNA or gDNA that made up the material.

This clone was seen a handful of times. With 2 bases removed from V and 7 bases from J, the gap between germline ends came to 20 bases. CDR1 is SGHTA and CDR2 is FQGTGA in the germline V gene. The CDR3 loop spans 16 amino acids. Per the authors' pipeline: It was from reference gene primer amplification that nucleated cell counts were estimated. Some clones are missing from TCRdb's copy, which holds only in-frame ones; the method was immunoSEQ multiplex PCR. For V, J and clone size, that table is used; D and trimming come from the DNA. This sample has roughly 180,000 clones, with 75% to 80% found just once.

The chain links TRBV7-3 to TRBJ1-2, with a possible D match to TRBD1 (6 bases). Sequencing input: peripheral blood. This receptor was taken from a woman aged 45-65 years with active or convalescent COVID-19. The CDR3 region is CASSLGTLVRGGGYTF. The DNA of the CDR3 is TGTGCCAGCAGCTTAGGGACATTAGTAAGGGGCGGTGGCTACACCTTC.